The entry below describes one TCR beta chain. Its matching antigen is unknown. This CDR3 has 17 residues. Germline V CDR1 and CDR2: LGHNA, YSLEER. Trimming left V 1 base short and J 2 bases short, with 16 bases between. Clones were read by immunoSEQ multiplex PCR, and TCRdb kept only the in-frame ones, dropping some. The top ten hold 5.5% of the sample, which has about 140,000 clones, about 90% seen once. This sample stems from a study of T cell responses to AZD1222 COVID-19 vaccine. Study conclusions and caveats: Repertoires in all cases were sampled only once the peak T cell response had passed.

The J gene is TRBJ2-3, the V gene TRBV4-3; D is perhaps TRBD1 (6 bases). The sequence derives from an adult in good health. Sequencing was performed on peripheral blood, taken on day 0 of AZD1222 vaccination. CDR3 region: CASSQAQGRGATDTQYF. The CDR3 DNA is TGCGCCAGCAGCCAAGCACAGGGACGAGGGGCCACAGATACGCAGTATTTT.